Following are 15 T cell receptor beta chains from one sample sequenced in a study of T cells in Graves' hyperthyroidism and ophthalmopathy. Amplification of TCR beta CDR3 regions was performed using RNA transcripts as template. During a first-round RT-PCR of the TCR CDR3, the HTBI primer set was used. Via MiXCR, TCRdb re-called the multiplex PCR reads, giving one row per CDR3 protein. The repertoire consists of 500,000 to 800,000 distinct CDR3 sequences, with about 45% occurring once and the leading ten covering roughly 7.2%. Sequenced sample: peripheral blood or thyroid tissue (not recorded which). These receptors came from an adult man with Graves' disease, either hyperthyroidism or ophthalmopathy (not recorded which).

V gene TRBV20-1 combines with J gene TRBJ1-2, with TRBD1 matching 7 bases. CDR1 DFQATT and CDR2 SNEGSKA come from the germline V gene (reference sequence). The CDR3 consists of 11 residues. Trimming took 6 bases from V and 9 from J; bases not matched to a gene: 7. The CDR3, as DNA: TGCAGTGCCCACGACAGGGATAGCTACACCTTC. It yields the protein CSAHDRDSYTF.

This clonotype was counted many times. The V gene is TRBV5-6, the J gene TRBJ1-6; no definite D call. Per germline, CDR1 SGHDT and CDR2 YYEEEE. V lost 5 bases and J 7 bases, leaving 13 bases between the germline ends. The CDR3 sequence is 14 residues long. The CDR3 region is CASRSRVSNSPLHF. In DNA form, the CDR3 reads TGTGCCAGCAGATCAAGGGTGTCCAATTCACCCCTCCACTTT.

This clonotype was recorded a few times. The gene calls are TRBV20-1 and TRBJ1-2; 7 bases fit TRBD1. This CDR3 contains 13 residues. The germline V gene has CDR1 DFQATT and CDR2 SNEGSKA (reference sequence). The trim removed 4 bases at V and 4 bases at J, leaving 6 bases unmatched. This CDR3 is CSATWTGSYGYTF. The CDR3 DNA is TGCAGTGCTACCTGGACAGGTAGCTATGGCTACACCTTC.

This clonotype was recorded at least ten times. This chain joins TRBV7-9 and TRBJ1-3, with D hard to call. CDR3 length: 16 residues. Trimming removed 5 bases at V and 2 bases at J, with 16 bases between. CDR1 and CDR2 (germline): SEHNR, FQNEAQ (reference sequence). CDR3 protein: CASSLPSWSPGNTIYF. In DNA form, the CDR3 reads TGTGCCAGCAGCCTACCTTCTTGGAGTCCTGGAAACACCATATATTTT.

This chain connects TRBV6-6 to TRBJ2-5; 9 bases map to TRBD2. Losses at the gene ends were 2 bases for V and 1 base for J; bases not matched to a gene: 5. This CDR3 is built from 16 residues. In germline, CDR1 is MNHNY, CDR2 SVGAGI (reference sequence). The CDR3 sequence: CASSYKAGGVQETQYF. DNA for the CDR3: TGTGCCAGCAGTTACAAAGCGGGGGGAGTCCAAGAGACCCAGTACTTC.

This clonotype occurred a few times. V gene TRBV2 combines with J gene TRBJ2-5; TRBD2 agrees at 14 bases. V shed 6 bases and J 7 bases; nucleotides not matched to a gene: 4. The germline gives CDR1 SNHLY, CDR2 FYNNEI. This CDR3 has 14 residues. The CDR3 DNA sequence: TGTGCCAGCAGCTCGGGGACTAGCGGGAGGACCCAGTACTTC. Its translation: CASSSGTSGRTQYF.

The rearrangement links TRBV10-3 to TRBJ1-5, with D unclear. There are 17 residues in the CDR3. Germline V gene lookup returns CDR1 ENHRY and CDR2 SYGVKD. Between the trimmed V and J ends, which lost 6 bases and 5 bases, there was a span of 23 bases. In DNA, the CDR3 is TGTGCCATCAGCCTCGGACGGCTAGGGTCACGCTATCAGCCCCAGCATTTT. Residues: CAISLGRLGSRYQPQHF.

In its sample, this clonotype was seen a few times. Here the CDR3 reads CASRPDRGRYTGELFF. DNA of the CDR3: TGTGCCAGCAGGCCAGACAGAGGGCGTTACACCGGGGAGCTGTTTTTT. V usage is TRBV2 and J usage is TRBJ2-2; TRBD1 or TRBD2 may be the D gene (5 bases each). The CDR3 loop spans 16 amino acids. Germline CDR1 reads SNHLY; CDR2 reads FYNNEI. Trimming removed 6 bases from V and 3 bases from J, with 17 bases in between. Full variable domain (missing parts from reference TRBV2 and TRBJ2-2): EPEVTQTPSHQVTQMGQEVILRCVPISNHLYFYWYRQILGQKVEFLVSFYNNEISEKSEIFDDQFSVERPDGSNFTLKIRSTKLEDSAMYFCASRPDRGRYTGELFFGEGSRLTVL.

The chain joins TRBV7-9 to TRBJ2-5, with a possible D match to TRBD1 (6 bases). Trimming took off 5 bases at V and 5 bases at J, with 21 bases between the two ends. CDR1 is SEHNR and CDR2 is FQNEAQ in the germline V gene (reference sequence). The CDR3 loop spans 16 amino acids. CDR3 loop: CASSLQMDSISETQYF. The CDR3 coding sequence is TGTGCCAGCAGCCTACAGATGGACAGTATATCGGAGACCCAGTACTTC.

Many counts were recorded for this clonotype. The chain links TRBV29-1 to TRBJ1-2; D is undetermined. The CDR3 length is 12 residues. V was cut by 0 bases and J by 6 bases, with 8 bases left in between. The V gene's germline CDR1 is SQVTM and CDR2 ANQGSEA. The CDR3 loop is CSVEEEGDGYTF. In nucleotides, the CDR3 is TGCAGCGTTGAAGAAGAGGGAGATGGCTACACCTTC.

This chain connects TRBV9 to TRBJ1-4; D not resolved. The germline V gene has CDR1 SGDLS and CDR2 YYNGEE. The CDR3 consists of 14 residues. V dropped 0 bases and J dropped 7 bases, with 10 bases sitting between them. The CDR3 DNA reads TGTGCCAGCAGCGTAGAGGGAAGTGGTGAAAAACTGTTTTTT. Its translation is CASSVEGSGEKLFF.

This chain connects TRBV5-1 to TRBJ1-5, with D tentatively TRBD1 (6 bases). Germline V CDR1 and CDR2: SGHRS, YFSETQ. V lost 0 bases and J lost 11, with 18 bases in between. The length of the CDR3 is 15 residues. The CDR3 here is CASSLDSGAARAQHF. The CDR3 DNA is TGCGCCAGCAGCTTGGATTCAGGGGCCGCTCGGGCCCAGCATTTT.

This clonotype has a handful of counts. The chain is built from TRBV10-3 and TRBJ2-7, with D maybe TRBD1 (5 bases). The germline V gene has CDR1 ENHRY and CDR2 SYGVKD. V was cut by 6 bases and J by 0 bases, with 12 bases left in between. The CDR3 extends over 14 amino acids. The CDR3 reads CAIRETESSYEQYF. The CDR3 nucleotides read TGTGCCATCAGGGAGACAGAAAGCTCCTACGAGCAGTACTTC.

Many counts were recorded for this clonotype. The chain carries TRBV5-1 and TRBJ1-1, with D hard to call. Germline CDR1 is SGHRS and CDR2 is YFSETQ. This CDR3 is built from 12 residues. Trimming left V 5 bases short and J 3 bases short, with 8 bases between. This CDR3 is CASSAPDTEAFF. For the CDR3, the DNA is TGCGCCAGCAGTGCGCCGGACACTGAAGCTTTCTTT.

CDR3 coding DNA: TGTGCCATCAGTGAGGTGGGACAGGAGAGGGACACTGAAGCTTTCTTT. Protein product: CAISEVGQERDTEAFF. The chain carries TRBV10-3 and TRBJ1-1; 8 bases agree with TRBD1. J was trimmed by 3 bases and V by 2 bases; bases with no gene match: 8. Germline V gene sequence: CDR1 ENHRY, CDR2 SYGVKD. The CDR3 spans 16 residues.